This T cell receptor (beta chain) was sequenced for a study of graft-versus-host responses after intestinal transplantation. In the study overall: Each patient got anti-thymocyte globulin induction, then tacrolimus and steroids for approximately three years.

With 2 bases removed from V and 7 bases from J, the gap between germline ends came to 15 bases. The germline gives CDR1 SEHNR, CDR2 FQNEAQ (reference sequence). This CDR3 has 15 residues. The data were produced by immunoSEQ multiplex PCR, yet TCRdb's version contains in-frame clones alone and is incomplete. Of some 120,000 clones in the sample, about nine tenths are singletons; the top ten hold roughly 0.17%. About this clone itself: Its antigen is as yet unknown.

The chain combines TRBV7-9 with TRBJ2-1; a weak D match, TRBD1 (6 bases). This clonotype was sampled from a human donor who received an intestinal transplant. The sequencing here drew on unstimulated CD4+ T cells sorted from spleen or lymph node cells, taken before intestinal transplant. The CDR3 nucleotides read TGTGCCAGCAGCTTATTTGTCAGGGGTTCGAATGAGCAGTTCTTC. It specifies CASSLFVRGSNEQFF.